A selection of T cell receptor beta chains follows, all from one sample in a study of CD8+ T cells in alopecia areata. Produced via immunoSEQ multiplex PCR; TCRdb's table is partial and in-frame only. The sample includes more than 90,000 clones, around 61% of them seen just once. The source material was CD4+ T cells sorted from blood. The receptor set was obtained from a human donor in good health. The conserved cysteine and the conserved F or W are not part of the CDR3 here. Each record gives: CDR3 protein, clone size, V gene, D gene. D genes are given only for firm matches. For some rows the clone size is stated as once, few or many, or as a class when expanded; others skip it.

CDR3 protein: SVQQGNTEAF
clone size: -
V gene: TRBV29-1
D gene: -

CDR3 protein: SVGHRNTEAF
clone size: -
V gene: TRBV29-1
D gene: -

CDR3 protein: SSEQNINTEAF
clone size: few
V gene: TRBV29-1
D gene: -

CDR3 protein: AWSVIAQETQY
clone size: -
V gene: TRBV30
D gene: -

CDR3 protein: ASRVGVHEQF
clone size: -
V gene: TRBV2
D gene: -

CDR3 protein: ASSRYGNSPLH
clone size: -
V gene: TRBV13
D gene: -

CDR3 protein: ATSRRGDSYEQY
clone size: -
V gene: TRBV15
D gene: TRBD2

CDR3 protein: ASSSLGQREAF
clone size: -
V gene: TRBV7-9
D gene: TRBD1

CDR3 protein: ASTSALAGPYEQY
clone size: -
V gene: TRBV28
D gene: TRBD2

CDR3 protein: ASSQVGVSPF
clone size: -
V gene: TRBV4-1
D gene: -

CDR3 protein: AWIQGRNYGYT
clone size: -
V gene: TRBV30
D gene: -

CDR3 protein: ATSPTGNTIY
clone size: few
V gene: TRBV7-9
D gene: -

CDR3 protein: ASSSRRVGLHEQY
clone size: -
V gene: TRBV5-6
D gene: -

CDR3 protein: ASSWNQETQY
clone size: -
V gene: TRBV7-9
D gene: -

CDR3 protein: ASSPEGYQPQH
clone size: few
V gene: TRBV7-2
D gene: -

CDR3 protein: ACGQGLGYT
clone size: once
V gene: TRBV30
D gene: TRBD1

CDR3 protein: ASSSDTGSYGYT
clone size: few
V gene: TRBV18
D gene: -

CDR3 protein: ASSPRDSSYEQY
clone size: -
V gene: TRBV27
D gene: TRBD1

CDR3 protein: ASSLPSGYTDTQY
clone size: -
V gene: TRBV5-6
D gene: TRBD2

CDR3 protein: SVVSGIQY
clone size: -
V gene: TRBV29-1
D gene: -

CDR3 protein: ASSPGPPLGGANVLT
clone size: -
V gene: TRBV4-1
D gene: -

CDR3 protein: ASSLEAFRGPTNYGYT
clone size: once
V gene: TRBV5-1
D gene: -

CDR3 protein: SVDSGALTYEQY
clone size: -
V gene: TRBV29-1
D gene: TRBD2

CDR3 protein: ASSPRQGAYYGYT
clone size: -
V gene: TRBV27
D gene: TRBD1

CDR3 protein: ASSLGAGGAYTEAF
clone size: -
V gene: TRBV5-1
D gene: TRBD1

CDR3 protein: ASSVVLAEGTDTQY
clone size: -
V gene: TRBV5-8
D gene: TRBD2

CDR3 protein: ASSIGTGYSGANVLT
clone size: -
V gene: TRBV11-2
D gene: TRBD1

CDR3 protein: ASSPDRDYGYT
clone size: -
V gene: TRBV5-4
D gene: TRBD1

CDR3 protein: ASSLGTRPNTGELF
clone size: -
V gene: TRBV5-4
D gene: -

CDR3 protein: AWSAGTYEQY
clone size: -
V gene: TRBV30
D gene: -

CDR3 protein: ASSLARTGLYEQY
clone size: -
V gene: TRBV7-2
D gene: TRBD1

CDR3 protein: ASSLSTRAFTDTQY
clone size: few
V gene: TRBV13
D gene: -

CDR3 protein: ASSQTGAHWEQY
clone size: -
V gene: TRBV5-1
D gene: -

CDR3 protein: SVRDRNTGELF
clone size: -
V gene: TRBV29-1
D gene: TRBD1

CDR3 protein: ASSQVLDEQF
clone size: -
V gene: TRBV4-1
D gene: -

CDR3 protein: ASSRAPETYGYT
clone size: -
V gene: TRBV4-1
D gene: -

CDR3 protein: AWRNDRGSPLH
clone size: few
V gene: TRBV30
D gene: TRBD1

CDR3 protein: ATSRLSAGARDNEQF
clone size: -
V gene: TRBV15
D gene: -

CDR3 protein: ASSLEGGQPQH
clone size: -
V gene: TRBV11-1
D gene: -

CDR3 protein: ASSAPRGTEAF
clone size: once
V gene: TRBV2
D gene: -

CDR3 protein: ASSHPPTGDYGYT
clone size: -
V gene: TRBV4-1
D gene: TRBD1

CDR3 protein: SVADGGSTDTQY
clone size: -
V gene: TRBV29-1
D gene: -

CDR3 protein: SVGAGRAF
clone size: -
V gene: TRBV29-1
D gene: -

CDR3 protein: SAKRDRDYNEQF
clone size: -
V gene: TRBV29-1
D gene: TRBD1

CDR3 protein: ASSPGGLAGARTQY
clone size: -
V gene: TRBV7-2
D gene: TRBD2

CDR3 protein: ASSLEGSTGELF
clone size: -
V gene: TRBV5-1
D gene: -

CDR3 protein: ASSLVGQGPYEQY
clone size: -
V gene: TRBV5-6
D gene: -

CDR3 protein: ASSIAGPNNSPLH
clone size: -
V gene: TRBV19
D gene: -

CDR3 protein: ASSSAGTRSSEQY
clone size: -
V gene: TRBV27
D gene: TRBD2

CDR3 protein: ASRPIRVHTQY
clone size: few
V gene: TRBV6-6
D gene: -

CDR3 protein: SIEALGPTYEQY
clone size: -
V gene: TRBV29-1
D gene: -

CDR3 protein: ASSQPGRTRFGTQY
clone size: -
V gene: TRBV4-1
D gene: -

CDR3 protein: ASSGQGQGIHGYT
clone size: few
V gene: TRBV6-1
D gene: TRBD1

CDR3 protein: ASSLTPGPRDTQY
clone size: -
V gene: TRBV4-1
D gene: -

CDR3 protein: SVELGINEAF
clone size: few
V gene: TRBV29-1
D gene: -